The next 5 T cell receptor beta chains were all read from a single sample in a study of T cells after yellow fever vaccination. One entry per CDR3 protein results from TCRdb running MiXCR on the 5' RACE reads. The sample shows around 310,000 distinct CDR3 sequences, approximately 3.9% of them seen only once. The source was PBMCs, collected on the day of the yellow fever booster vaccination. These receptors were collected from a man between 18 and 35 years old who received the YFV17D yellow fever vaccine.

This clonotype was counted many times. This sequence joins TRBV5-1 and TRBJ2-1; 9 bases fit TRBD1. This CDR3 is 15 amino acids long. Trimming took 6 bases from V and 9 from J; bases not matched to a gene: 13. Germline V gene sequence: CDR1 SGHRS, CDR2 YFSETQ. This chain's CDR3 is CASTVPGQGQGEQFF. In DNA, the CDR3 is TGCGCCAGCACCGTCCCGGGACAGGGACAGGGTGAGCAGTTCTTC.

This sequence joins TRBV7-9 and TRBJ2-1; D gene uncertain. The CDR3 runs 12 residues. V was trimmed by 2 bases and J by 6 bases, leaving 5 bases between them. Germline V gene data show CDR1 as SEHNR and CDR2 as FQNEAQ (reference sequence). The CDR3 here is CASSLSVNEQFF. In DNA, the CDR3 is TGTGCCAGCAGCTTAAGCGTCAATGAGCAGTTCTTC.

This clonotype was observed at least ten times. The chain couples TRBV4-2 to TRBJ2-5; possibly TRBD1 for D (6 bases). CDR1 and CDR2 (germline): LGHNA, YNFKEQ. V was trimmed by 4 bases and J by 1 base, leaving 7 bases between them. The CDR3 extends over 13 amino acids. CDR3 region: CASSPTGQETQYF. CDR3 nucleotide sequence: TGTGCCAGCAGCCCGACAGGCCAAGAGACCCAGTACTTC.

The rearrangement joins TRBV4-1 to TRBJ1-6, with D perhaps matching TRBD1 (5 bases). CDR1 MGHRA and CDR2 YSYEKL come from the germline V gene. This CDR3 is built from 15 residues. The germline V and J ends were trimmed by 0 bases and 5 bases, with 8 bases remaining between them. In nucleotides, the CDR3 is TGCGCCAGCAGCCAAGATGGGGGGAATAATTCACCCCTCCACTTT. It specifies CASSQDGGNNSPLHF.

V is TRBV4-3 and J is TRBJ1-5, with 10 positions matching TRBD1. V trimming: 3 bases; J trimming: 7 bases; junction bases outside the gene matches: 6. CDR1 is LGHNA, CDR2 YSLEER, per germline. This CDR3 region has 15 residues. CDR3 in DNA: TGCGCCAGCAGCCAGGGGACAGGGGTCGGACAGCCCCAGCATTTT. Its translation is CASSQGTGVGQPQHF.